The sequence of this T cell receptor (beta chain) was determined in a study of blood T cell repertoires in COVID-19. Here immunoSEQ multiplex PCR was the method, and the copy in TCRdb shows in-frame clones only, minus some. This sample carries 350,000 or so clones, around 88% of them seen once, and the ten largest clones take 1.6%. The CDR3 has 16 amino acids. Germline V lookup: CDR1 SGHRS, CDR2 YFSETQ. J lost 6 bases, V lost 0 bases, and 9 bases had no gene match. The Seattle patients, enrolled during active infection, were followed longitudinally. Sequenced material: peripheral blood. The V and J genes are TRBV5-1 and TRBJ2-1; TRBD1 matches 7 bases. This TCR derives from a woman aged 25 to 39 with COVID-19, enrolled during active disease. The DNA for the CDR3 is TGCGCCAGCAGCTTGGTACAGGGGAAGGGGTCCAATGAGCAGTTCTTC. This codes for CASSLVQGKGSNEQFF.